This T cell receptor (beta chain) was identified in a study of shared clonotypes between healthy human individuals. Study-wide context: Each donor contributed plates that comprised three CD4 naive, three CD4 memory, two CD8 naive and one CD8 memory.

Sequencing used immunoSEQ multiplex PCR; TCRdb keeps in-frame clones, though not all of them. Of about 2.2 million clones listed, about 93% are singletons. The trim removed 5 bases at V and 6 bases at J, leaving 7 bases unmatched. The CDR3 contains 14 residues. Germline CDR1 and CDR2: MNHEY and SMNVEV (reference sequence). In the naive CD8 group, cells lacked CD45RO and were positively selected for CCR7, so terminally differentiated effector memory CD45RA+ cells were left out. The chain links TRBV27 to TRBJ2-1; 7 bases are shared with TRBD1. The sequencing input was naive CD8+ T cells from PBMCs. The TCR sequence derives from a man aged 18 to 35 in good health. Some clones in this sample may be carry-over from other donors' samples. The DNA of the CDR3 is TGTGCCAGCAGTGAACAGGGGACGGGCAATGAGCAGTTCTTC. Its translation is CASSEQGTGNEQFF.